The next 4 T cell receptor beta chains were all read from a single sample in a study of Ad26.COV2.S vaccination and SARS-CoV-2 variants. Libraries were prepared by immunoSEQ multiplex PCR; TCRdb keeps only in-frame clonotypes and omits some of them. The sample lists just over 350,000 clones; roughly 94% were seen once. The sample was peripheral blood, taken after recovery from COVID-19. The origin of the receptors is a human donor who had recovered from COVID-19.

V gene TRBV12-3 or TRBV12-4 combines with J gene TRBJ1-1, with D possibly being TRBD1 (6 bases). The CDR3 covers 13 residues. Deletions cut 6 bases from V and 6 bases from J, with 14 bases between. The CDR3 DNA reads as TGTGCCAGCAGCAAGGGGGTCTGGGCTGAAGCTTTCTTT. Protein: CASSKGVWAEAFF.

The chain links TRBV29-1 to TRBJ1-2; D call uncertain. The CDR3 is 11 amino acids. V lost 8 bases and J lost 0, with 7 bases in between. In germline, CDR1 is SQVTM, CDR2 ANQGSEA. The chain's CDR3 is CSFRANYGYTF. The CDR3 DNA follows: TGCAGCTTTAGAGCTAACTATGGCTACACCTTC.

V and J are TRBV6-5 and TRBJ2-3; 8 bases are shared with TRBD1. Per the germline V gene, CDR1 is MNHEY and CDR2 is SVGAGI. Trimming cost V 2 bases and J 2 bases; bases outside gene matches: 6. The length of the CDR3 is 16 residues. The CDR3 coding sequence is TGTGCCAGCAGTTACGGCGGACAGGGCCCCACAGATACGCAGTATTTT. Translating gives CASSYGGQGPTDTQYF.

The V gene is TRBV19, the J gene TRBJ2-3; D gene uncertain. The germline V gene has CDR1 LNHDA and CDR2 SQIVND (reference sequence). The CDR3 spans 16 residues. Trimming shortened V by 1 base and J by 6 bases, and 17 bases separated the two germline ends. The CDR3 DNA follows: TGTGCCAGTAGTATAGGTTACAGTTGGCAACAGGATACGCAGTATTTT. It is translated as CASSIGYSWQQDTQYF. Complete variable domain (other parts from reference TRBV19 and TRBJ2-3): DGGITQSPKYLFRKEGQNVTLSCEQNLNHDAMYWYRQDPGQGLRLIYYSQIVNDFQKGDIAEGYSVSREKKESFPLTVTSAQKNPTAFYLCASSIGYSWQQDTQYFGPGTRLTVL.